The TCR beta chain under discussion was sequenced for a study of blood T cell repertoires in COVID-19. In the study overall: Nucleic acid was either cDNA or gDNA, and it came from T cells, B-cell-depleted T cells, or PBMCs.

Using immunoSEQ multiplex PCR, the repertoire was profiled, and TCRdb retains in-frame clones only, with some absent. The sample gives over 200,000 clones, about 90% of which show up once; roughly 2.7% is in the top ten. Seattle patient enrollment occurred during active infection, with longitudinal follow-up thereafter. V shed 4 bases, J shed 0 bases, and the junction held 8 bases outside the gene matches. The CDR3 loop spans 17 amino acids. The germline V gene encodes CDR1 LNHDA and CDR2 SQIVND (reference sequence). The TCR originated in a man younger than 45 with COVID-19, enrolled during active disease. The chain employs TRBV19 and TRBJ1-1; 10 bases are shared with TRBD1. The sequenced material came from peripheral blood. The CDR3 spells CASSKGQGVYMNTEAFF. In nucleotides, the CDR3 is TGTGCCAGTAGTAAAGGACAGGGGGTCTACATGAACACTGAAGCTTTCTTT.